Shown below are 6 T cell receptor beta chains from a single sample sequenced in a study of breast tumors, draining lymph nodes, adjacent tissues. Each CDR3 protein gets one entry after TCRdb re-called the multiplex PCR reads with MiXCR. The data show approximately 150,000 distinct CDR3 sequences, 33% seen once. Breast cancer patients provided tissue from their axillary draining lymph nodes. What was sequenced was axillary lymph node tissue. The source is a female donor with breast cancer. Some clones in this sample may be carry-over from other donors' samples.

As regards this clonotype: The conserved closing phenylalanine or tryptophan is absent in this CDR3, likely reflecting a read error. The DNA is left out, because the CDR3 cannot be placed on it with certainty; the CDR3 is given as TCRdb lists it. The V gene is TRBV5-1, the J gene TRBJ2-2; whether TRBD2, the table's D call, matches the DNA was not checked. The CDR3 sequence runs 24 residues, both termini included. From germline, CDR1 is SGHRS and CDR2 YFSETQ. The CDR3 loop is CASSHRGRASYEQYFGPGTRELFS.

There are many counts of this clonotype. One end of the junction varies from germline; a read error may be responsible. The chain links TRBV7-7 to TRBJ2-5; tentatively, D is TRBD2 (6 bases). Germline CDR1 and CDR2: SSHAT and FNYEAQ (reference sequence). This CDR3 contains 15 residues. CDR3 sequence reads: CASSQAGGVQETQYF. Here the CDR3 DNA reads TGTGCTAGCAGCCAGGCCGGGGGAGTACAAGAGACCCAGTACTTC.

The chain couples TRBV7-2 to TRBJ2-3, with 16 bases fitting TRBD2. From germline, CDR1 is SGHTA and CDR2 FQGNSA. V lost 5 bases to trimming and J lost 4 bases; unmatched junction nucleotides: 3. There are 16 residues in the CDR3. The DNA for the CDR3 is TGTGCCAGCAGCAGGGGACTAGCGGGGGGGGCAGATACGCAGTATTTT. Protein product: CASSRGLAGGADTQYF.

This clonotype was counted at least ten times. The rearrangement joins TRBV5-1 to TRBJ2-7; perhaps TRBD2 as D (5 bases). V gave up 3 bases and J gave up 0 bases, with 22 bases separating them. The CDR3 has 18 amino acids. Germline CDR1 SGHRS, CDR2 YFSETQ. The CDR3, as DNA: TGCGCCAGCAGCTCCAGGTATACTCCGGACTCTATCTCCTACGAGCAGTACTTC. It codes for CASSSRYTPDSISYEQYF.

This clonotype came up many times. This chain links TRBV9 with TRBJ2-3, with 7 positions matching TRBD2. Per germline, CDR1 SGDLS and CDR2 YYNGEE. Unmatched junction bases numbered 7, after V lost 5 bases and J lost 4 bases. The CDR3 runs to 14 residues. CDR3 amino acids: CASSPAGYPDTQYF. CDR3 nucleotide sequence: TGTGCCAGCAGTCCAGCGGGGTACCCAGATACGCAGTATTTT.

Remarks on this clonotype: Here the CDR3 omits its conserved ending phenylalanine or tryptophan, so a read error is the likely source. This chain joins TRBV28 and TRBJ2-7, with TRBD2 identical over 7 bases. This CDR3 is 12 amino acids long. The trim removed 4 bases at V and 4 bases at J, leaving 1 base unmatched. The germline V gene has CDR1 MDHEN and CDR2 SYDVKM. CDR3 sequence (DNA): TGTGCCAGCAGTTCCGGGGGGTACGAGCAGTACCTC. It specifies CASSSGGYEQYL.